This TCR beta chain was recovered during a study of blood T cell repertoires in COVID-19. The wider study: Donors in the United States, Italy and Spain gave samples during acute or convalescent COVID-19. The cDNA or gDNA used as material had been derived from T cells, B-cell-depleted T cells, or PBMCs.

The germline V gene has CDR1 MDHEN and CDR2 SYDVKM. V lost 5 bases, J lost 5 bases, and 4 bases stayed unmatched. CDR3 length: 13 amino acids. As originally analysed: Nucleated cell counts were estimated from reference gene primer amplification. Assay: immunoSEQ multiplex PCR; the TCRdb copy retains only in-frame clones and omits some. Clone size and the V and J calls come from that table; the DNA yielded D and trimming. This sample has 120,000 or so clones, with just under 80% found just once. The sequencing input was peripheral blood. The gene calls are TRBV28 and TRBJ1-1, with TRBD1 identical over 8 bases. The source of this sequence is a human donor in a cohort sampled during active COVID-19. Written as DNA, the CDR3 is TGTGCCAGCAGTCTGGACAGGGCTACTGAAGCTTTCTTT. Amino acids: CASSLDRATEAFF.